A single sample is the source of the 2 T cell receptor beta chains below, sequenced in a study of identical twins. TCRdb called the 5' RACE reads again in MiXCR, with one record for every CDR3 protein. The profile covers 310,000 or so distinct CDR3 sequences, with under 9.5% appearing a single time and approximately 2.1% taken by the ten largest. These records were also assigned to another study, of yellow fever vaccine responses in identical twins.

Material for sequencing was memory (CD45RO+) T cells sorted from blood. These receptors came from a woman between 18 and 29 years old in good health.

V and J are TRBV12-5 and TRBJ2-1; possibly TRBD2 for D (5 bases). Trimming cost V 3 bases and J 4 bases, with 22 bases left between them. The CDR3 is 18 residues long. The germline V gene has CDR1 LGHNT and CDR2 FRNRAP. The CDR3 spells CASGFVSSSEVVYNEQFF. The CDR3 nucleotides are TGTGCTAGTGGTTTTGTCTCTAGCTCTGAAGTCGTTTACAATGAGCAGTTCTTC.

CDR3 residues: CASSKTSGRPEKQFF. DNA for the CDR3: TGTGCCAGCAGCAAGACTAGCGGGAGGCCGGAGAAGCAGTTCTTC. The chain recombines TRBV3-1 with TRBJ2-1, with 13 nucleotides matching TRBD2. Germline values: CDR1 LGHDT, CDR2 YNNKEL (reference sequence). The CDR3 totals 15 residues. V was pared by 5 bases and J by 11 bases, with 9 bases of the junction left unmatched.